This T cell receptor beta chain was sequenced in a study of blood T cell repertoires in COVID-19. This CDR3 comprises 11 residues. In germline, CDR1 is SNHLY, CDR2 FYNNEI. V lost 6 bases to trimming and J lost 6 bases, with 5 bases between them. Data came from immunoSEQ multiplex PCR; TCRdb stores just in-frame clones and leaves some out. The data hold about 130,000 clones, with 70% to 90% observed a single time. The V call is TRBV2, the J call TRBJ1-4; D is ambiguous. The clonotype was recovered from a man aged 50 or older with acute or convalescent COVID-19. Sequencing was performed on peripheral blood. This CDR3 reads CASRGYEKLFF. The CDR3 DNA follows: TGTGCCAGCAGGGGCTATGAAAAACTGTTTTTT.